These T cell receptor beta chains were read from a single sample in a study of blood T cell repertoires in COVID-19. The table came from immunoSEQ multiplex PCR; TCRdb's copy has only in-frame clones and leaves some out. This table has some 90,000 clones, less than 85% appearing once. Sequencing was done on a sample of peripheral blood. The receptors here all came from a woman aged 70-85 years with acute or convalescent COVID-19. Each CDR3 is given without its conserved first and last residue. Fields, in order: J gene, CDR3 length, V gene, CDR3 protein.

j_call: TRBJ2-3; cdr3_length: 14; v_call: TRBV27; cdr3_aa: ASSPRDRGLGDTQY
j_call: TRBJ2-1; cdr3_length: 11; v_call: TRBV30; cdr3_aa: AWSLTRGGEQF
j_call: TRBJ1-3; cdr3_length: 13; v_call: TRBV7-2; cdr3_aa: ASSPARLAGNTIY
j_call: TRBJ2-2; cdr3_length: 14; v_call: TRBV19; cdr3_aa: ASSDKGRGNTGELF
j_call: TRBJ1-4; cdr3_length: 12; v_call: TRBV9; cdr3_aa: ASSAGQSHEKLF
j_call: TRBJ1-5; cdr3_length: 13; v_call: TRBV5-1; cdr3_aa: ASSLGGIRNQPQH
j_call: TRBJ2-4; cdr3_length: 12; v_call: TRBV7-9; cdr3_aa: ASSLDRGKNIQY
j_call: TRBJ2-3; cdr3_length: 10; v_call: TRBV18; cdr3_aa: ASSYDSITQY
j_call: TRBJ1-2; cdr3_length: 12; v_call: TRBV9; cdr3_aa: ASSVGGTNYGYT
j_call: TRBJ1-3; cdr3_length: 12; v_call: TRBV7-8; cdr3_aa: ASSPGGFMNTIY
j_call: TRBJ1-2; cdr3_length: 12; v_call: TRBV3-1/TRBV3-2; cdr3_aa: ASSRTQGVGGYT
j_call: TRBJ2-2; cdr3_length: 17; v_call: TRBV5-1; cdr3_aa: ASSFRMTSGGLNTGELF
j_call: TRBJ1-5; cdr3_length: 11; v_call: TRBV7-2; cdr3_aa: ASSLEGARPQH
j_call: TRBJ1-2; cdr3_length: 13; v_call: TRBV5-4; cdr3_aa: ASSFGQGGHYGYT
j_call: TRBJ2-1; cdr3_length: 15; v_call: TRBV2; cdr3_aa: ASTERVGTASHNEQF
j_call: TRBJ2-1; cdr3_length: 13; v_call: TRBV9; cdr3_aa: ASSISSGTGNEQF
j_call: TRBJ2-3; cdr3_length: 14; v_call: TRBV5-1; cdr3_aa: ASRELPSRSTDTQY
j_call: TRBJ1-2; cdr3_length: 14; v_call: TRBV3-1/TRBV3-2; cdr3_aa: ASSLRTPGQDYGYT
j_call: TRBJ1-5; cdr3_length: 13; v_call: TRBV4-2; cdr3_aa: ASSQDGQDHRSQH